One and the same sample provided the 10 T cell receptor beta chains below, sequenced in a study of T cells expressing NK-cell markers. TCRdb re-called the 5' RACE reads and shows each CDR3 protein once, DNA omitted. The table for this sample gives about 190,000 distinct CDR3 sequences. The sample comprised blood T cells: a sorted CD56 or NKG2C T cell subset, CD4+ or CD8+ T cells, or bulk PBMC T cells (not recorded which). These receptors were taken from a man aged 18-70 years in good health.

The chain uses TRBV7-6 and TRBJ1-1; TCRdb gives TRBD1 as the D gene, but with no DNA this cannot be confirmed. Looked up from germline, CDR1 is SGHVS and CDR2 is FNYEAQ. This CDR3 spans 19 amino acids. The CDR3 region is CASSLVSVGQVGLVAEAFF.

The chain combines TRBV12-3 or TRBV12-4 with TRBJ2-7. CDR3 length: 13 amino acids. The CDR3 sequence: CASSDTASYEQYF.

CDR3 residues: CASSFRDRDDNEQFF. This rearrangement joins TRBV5-1 to TRBJ2-1; no DNA is available, so the TRBD1 call from TCRdb remains unchecked. CDR1 SGHRS and CDR2 YFSETQ come from the germline V gene. This CDR3 has 15 residues.

This chain links TRBV7-9 with TRBJ1-1. The germline V gene has CDR1 SEHNR and CDR2 FQNEAQ (reference sequence). The CDR3 length is 13 residues. The CDR3 sequence is CASSLAIVTEAFF.

The rearrangement links TRBV5-4 to TRBJ2-2; checking the TCRdb D call of TRBD1 is not possible without DNA. The CDR3 is 17 amino acids. CDR1 and CDR2 (germline): SGHNT, YYREEE (reference sequence). CDR3 sequence reads: CASSLNPGRGRVGELFF.

The chain couples TRBV7-2 to TRBJ2-1; TCRdb's D call of TRBD1 is untestable without DNA. Looked up from germline, CDR1 is SGHTA and CDR2 is FQGNSA. This CDR3 has 13 amino acids. CDR3 sequence: CASSSTPFNEQFF.

The V and J genes are TRBV14 and TRBJ2-3; TCRdb gives TRBD2 as the D gene, but with no DNA this cannot be confirmed. Germline-derived CDR1 and CDR2 are SGHDN and FVKESK. The CDR3 has 14 residues. CDR3: CASSQPRTGDTQYF.

The V call is TRBV6-1, the J call TRBJ2-2; TCRdb proposes TRBD2, but this gene call is untestable without DNA. Germline CDR1 is MNHNS and CDR2 is SASEGT. This CDR3 contains 16 residues. The CDR3 here is CASSPGLAGFAGELFF.

This sequence joins TRBV12-3 or TRBV12-4 and TRBJ2-3; TCRdb proposes TRBD1, but this gene call is untestable without DNA. The CDR3 totals 14 residues. The CDR3: CASSGGQGADTQYF.

The rearrangement joins TRBV27 to TRBJ1-1. Germline-derived CDR1 and CDR2 are MNHEY and SMNVEV (reference sequence). The CDR3 has 14 amino acids. The CDR3 loop reads CASRGLRGNTEAFF.